One T cell receptor beta chain is described in this entry. Its antigen is not identified. This sample is drawn from a study of beta chain features in type 1 diabetes. About the study: Cells sorted and examined across all samples totaled 85 million to 130 million. Study-wide results and caveats: The study left unresolved whether HLA type influences TCRB rearrangement.

One heparinised draw, averaging around 120 mL, was taken per donor. Germline V gene data show CDR1 as LNHNV and CDR2 as YYDKDF (reference sequence). Deletions cut 11 bases from V and 4 bases from J, with 12 bases between. The CDR3 totals 11 residues. Every bit of the isolated RNA underwent reverse transcription, so sequencing read expressed TCRB transcripts. Clones were sequenced by immunoSEQ multiplex PCR, and TCRdb holds only the in-frame ones, with some missing. The sample records approximately 400,000 clones, approximately 16% being singletons. This TCR came from a young woman in good health. This chain links TRBV15 with TRBJ2-7; a weak D match, TRBD1 (5 bases). The sequencing input was naive CD4+ T cells from blood. CDR3 loop: CASCREYEQYF. The CDR3 DNA follows: TGTGCCTCTTGCAGGGAATACGAGCAGTACTTC.